This entry is about one T cell receptor (beta chain). The antigen remains undetermined. At one of its ends the junction is not consistent with the germline gene, which may arise from a read error. This sample was taken from a study of molecular identifiers for immune sequencing clone quantification. Findings of the study overall: One cell's worth of spiked Jurkat TCR RNA was reportedly detectable among some 1 million naive cells.

For bulk TCR libraries, previously described methods and listed TCR primers were used. TCRdb reprocessed the PCR reads with MiXCR, giving one entry per CDR3 protein. Here the sample spans 100,000 or so distinct CDR3 sequences, about 35% being singletons. The CDR3 runs 17 residues. Germline CDR1 reads MNHEY; CDR2 reads SVGEGT. The TCR was taken from a human donor in good health. Some libraries in this study had Jurkat cell RNA spiked in. The sequenced material came from naive CD8+ T cells from blood, with Jurkat cell RNA spiked in. Indicated subset: FACS-sorted CD8+CD4-CCR7+CD45RA+ naive T cells. This chain joins TRBV6-2 or TRBV6-3 and TRBJ2-4, with TRBD2 matching over 9 bases. CDR3 bases: TGTGCCAGCAGTTATAGTAGCGGGAGCCGCGCCAAACACATTCAGTACTTC. This sequence encodes CASSYSSGSRAKHIQYF.